This T cell receptor beta chain was retrieved from a study of T cell responses to AZD1222 COVID-19 vaccine. The method was immunoSEQ multiplex PCR; TCRdb's version includes in-frame clones alone and lacks a portion of them. The sample holds some 150,000 clones, approximately 89% seen once. The CDR3 runs 14 residues. V lost 2 bases and J 4 bases, leaving 8 bases between the germline ends. Looked up from germline, CDR1 is LNHDA and CDR2 is SQIVND (reference sequence). Broader study findings: Vaccine-associated CD4 TCRs spanned spike, dominant at 160-218 and 743-854.

A word on this clone: Its antigen is unknown.

The chain carries TRBV19 and TRBJ2-2; D might be TRBD1 (5 bases). The sequencing here drew on peripheral blood, taken on day 0 of AZD1222 vaccination. The TCR was taken from an adult in good health. CDR3 sequence: CASSINGATGELFF. CDR3 DNA: TGTGCCAGTAGTATAAATGGGGCCACCGGGGAGCTGTTTTTT.